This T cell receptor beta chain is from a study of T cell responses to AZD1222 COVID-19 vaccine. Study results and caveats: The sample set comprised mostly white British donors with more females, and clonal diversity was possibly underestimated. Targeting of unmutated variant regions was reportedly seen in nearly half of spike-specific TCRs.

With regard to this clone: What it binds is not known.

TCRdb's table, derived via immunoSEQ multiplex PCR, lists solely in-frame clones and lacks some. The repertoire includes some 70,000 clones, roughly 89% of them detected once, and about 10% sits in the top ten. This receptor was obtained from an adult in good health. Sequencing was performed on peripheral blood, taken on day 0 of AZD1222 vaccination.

CDR3 DNA: TGCGCCAGCAGCTTGGTCCGGGGAGTAGGCGAGACCCAGTACTTC. Translating it yields CASSLVRGVGETQYF. The chain joins TRBV5-1 to TRBJ2-5, with D possibly matching TRBD2 (5 bases). The CDR3 is made up of 15 amino acids. Germline CDR1 is SGHRS and CDR2 is YFSETQ. Trimming took off 0 bases at V and 5 bases at J, with 14 bases between the two ends.